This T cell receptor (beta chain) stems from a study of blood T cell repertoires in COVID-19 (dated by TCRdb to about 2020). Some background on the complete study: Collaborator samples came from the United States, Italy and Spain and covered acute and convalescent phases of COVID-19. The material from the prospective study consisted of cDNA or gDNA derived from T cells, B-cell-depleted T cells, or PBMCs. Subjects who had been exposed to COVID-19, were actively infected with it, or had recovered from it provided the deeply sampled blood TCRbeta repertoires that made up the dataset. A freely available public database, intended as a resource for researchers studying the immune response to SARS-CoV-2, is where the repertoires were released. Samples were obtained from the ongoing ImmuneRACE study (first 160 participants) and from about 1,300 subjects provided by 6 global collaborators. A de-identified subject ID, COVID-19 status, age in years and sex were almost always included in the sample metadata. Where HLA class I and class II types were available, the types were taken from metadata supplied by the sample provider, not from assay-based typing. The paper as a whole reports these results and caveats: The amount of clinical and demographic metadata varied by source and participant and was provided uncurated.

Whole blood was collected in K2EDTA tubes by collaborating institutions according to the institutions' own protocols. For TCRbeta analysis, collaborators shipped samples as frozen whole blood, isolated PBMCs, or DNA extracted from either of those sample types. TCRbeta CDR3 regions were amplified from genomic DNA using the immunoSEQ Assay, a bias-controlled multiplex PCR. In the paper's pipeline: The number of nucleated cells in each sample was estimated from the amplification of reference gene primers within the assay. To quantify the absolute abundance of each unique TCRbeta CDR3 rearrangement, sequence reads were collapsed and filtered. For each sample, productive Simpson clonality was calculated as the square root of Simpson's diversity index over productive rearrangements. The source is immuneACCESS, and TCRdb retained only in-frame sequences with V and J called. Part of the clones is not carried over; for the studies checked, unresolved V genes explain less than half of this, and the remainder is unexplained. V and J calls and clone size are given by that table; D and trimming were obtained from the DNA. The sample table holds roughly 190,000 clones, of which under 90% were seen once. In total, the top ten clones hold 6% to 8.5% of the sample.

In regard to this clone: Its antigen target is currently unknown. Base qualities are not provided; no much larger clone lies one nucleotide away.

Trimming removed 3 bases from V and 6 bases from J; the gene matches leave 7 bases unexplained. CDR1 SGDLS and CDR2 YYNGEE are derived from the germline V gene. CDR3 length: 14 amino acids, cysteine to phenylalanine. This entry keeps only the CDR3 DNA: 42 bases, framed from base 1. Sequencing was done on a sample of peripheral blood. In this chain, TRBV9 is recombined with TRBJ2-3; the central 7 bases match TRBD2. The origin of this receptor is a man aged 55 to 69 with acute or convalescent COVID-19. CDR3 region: CASSALLAPDTQYF. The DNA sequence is TGTGCCAGCAGCGCCCTACTAGCGCCCGATACGCAGTATTTT.